A single sample gave rise to the 14 T cell receptor beta chains below, sequenced in a study of T cell changes during pregnancy in multiple sclerosis. The repertoire was sequenced with immunoSEQ multiplex PCR; TCRdb's copy has only in-frame clones and lacks some. The sample has approximately 130,000 clones; about 95% are singletons. The sequencing here drew on peripheral blood, taken after pregnancy. These receptor sequences come from a female donor with multiple sclerosis, enrolled in a pregnancy study.

This chain connects TRBV6-5 to TRBJ1-2; 8 nucleotides align to TRBD1. The CDR3 is made up of 14 amino acids. Germline CDR1 is MNHEY and CDR2 is SVGAGI. With V trimmed by 6 bases and J by 3 bases, 6 bases remained unmatched. CDR3 coding DNA: TGTGCCAGCAGGAGCACAGGGGGATACTATGGCTACACCTTC. It encodes CASRSTGGYYGYTF.

The chain combines TRBV5-3 with TRBJ1-4, with D possibly TRBD1 on 5 matching bases. TRBV5-3 is flagged as an ORF with uncertain function. This CDR3 has 15 amino acids. The V and J ends lost 4 bases and 5 bases respectively, with 15 bases between them. CDR3: CARSPPGVKNEKLFF. Here the CDR3 DNA reads TGTGCCAGAAGCCCCCCGGGGGTTAAGAATGAAAAACTGTTTTTT.

The chain joins TRBV6-1 to TRBJ1-1; D not certain. This CDR3 is 8 amino acids long. V lost 10 bases to trimming and J lost 11 bases, with 8 bases between them. Germline lookup yields CDR1 MNHNS and CDR2 SASEGT. The CDR3 sequence: CATREAFF. CDR3 DNA sequence: TGTGCCACCCGGGAGGCTTTCTTT.

This rearrangement joins TRBV10-3 to TRBJ2-3; 11 bases are a match to TRBD2. This CDR3 has 15 residues. V shed 5 bases and J 4 bases; nucleotides not matched to a gene: 5. Per germline, CDR1 ENHRY and CDR2 SYGVKD. For the CDR3, the DNA is TGTGCCATCAGTTCTAGCGGGAGGAAGGCAGATACGCAGTATTTT. Protein: CAISSSGRKADTQYF.

The chain uses TRBV6-5 and TRBJ2-7, with TRBD2 matching 7 bases. The CDR3 spans 13 residues. J lost 4 bases, V lost 6 bases, and 6 bases had no gene match. Germline-derived CDR1 and CDR2 are MNHEY and SVGAGI. Here the CDR3 reads CASRAGGLYEQYF. As DNA, the CDR3 is TGTGCCAGCAGGGCCGGGGGGTTATACGAGCAGTACTTC.

This rearrangement joins TRBV28 to TRBJ1-4; tentative D call: TRBD1 (6 bases). Looked up from germline, CDR1 is MDHEN and CDR2 is SYDVKM. V gave up 5 bases and J gave up 4 bases, with 17 bases separating them. This CDR3 contains 16 residues. The CDR3 protein is CASSPGDIRGNEKLFF. CDR3 nucleotide sequence: TGTGCCAGCAGTCCAGGGGACATAAGGGGTAATGAAAAACTGTTTTTT.

CDR3 bases: TGTGCCAGCAGTCCATACAGGGGCCCGAACACTGAAGCTTTCTTT. Translated, it gives CASSPYRGPNTEAFF. The V call is TRBV6-5, the J call TRBJ1-1, with 7 bases lining up with TRBD1. This CDR3 has 15 amino acids. V shed 5 bases, J shed 1 base, and the junction held 7 bases outside the gene matches. Germline loops: CDR1 MNHEY, CDR2 SVGAGI.

The chain links TRBV7-3 to TRBJ2-1, with D perhaps TRBD1 (6 bases). The V and J ends lost 5 bases and 9 bases respectively, with 14 bases between them. Germline V gene sequence: CDR1 SGHTA, CDR2 FQGTGA. The CDR3 covers 13 residues. The CDR3 loop is CASSPQTGTEQFF. Here the CDR3 DNA reads TGTGCCAGCAGCCCACAGACAGGCACTGAGCAGTTCTTC.

This chain joins TRBV19 and TRBJ1-1; D is uncertain. V lost 5 bases and J lost 0, with 13 bases in between. Per germline, CDR1 LNHDA and CDR2 SQIVND (reference sequence). The CDR3 runs 15 residues. The CDR3 sequence: CASSATQQMNTEAFF. The CDR3, as DNA: TGTGCCAGTAGTGCGACACAGCAAATGAACACTGAAGCTTTCTTT.

The rearrangement uses TRBV21-1 and TRBJ2-1; whether TRBD1, the table's D call, matches the DNA was not checked. TRBV21-1 is tagged as a pseudogene. This CDR3 has 18 residues. This CDR3 is CASRDRGESSGSYNEQFF. DNA for the CDR3: TGTGCCAGCAGGGACAGGGGAGAGTCATCGGGTTCATACAATGAGCAGTTCTTC.

The chain employs TRBV7-3 and TRBJ2-1; 11 bases match TRBD1. CDR1 is SGHTA and CDR2 is FQGTGA in the germline V gene. CDR3 length: 14 amino acids. J gave up 6 bases and V 5 bases, and 3 bases lay outside the gene matches. CDR3 amino acids: CASSGGTGGNEQFF. The DNA of the CDR3 is TGTGCCAGCAGCGGGGGGACAGGGGGCAATGAGCAGTTCTTC.

V is TRBV12-5 and J is TRBJ2-1, with TRBD2 identical over 16 bases. This CDR3 comprises 20 residues. V was pared by 3 bases and J by 0 bases, with 8 bases of the junction left unmatched. In germline, CDR1 is LGHNT, CDR2 FRNRAP. CDR3 region: CASGFSGTSGRVHSYNEQFF. CDR3 in DNA: TGTGCTAGTGGTTTCTCCGGGACTAGCGGGAGGGTACACTCCTACAATGAGCAGTTCTTC.

V usage is TRBV5-8 and J usage is TRBJ2-7, with a possible D match to TRBD1 (6 bases). CDR1 and CDR2 (germline): SGHTS, YDEGEE. The CDR3 spans 15 residues. The V end was cut by 0 bases, the J end by 5 bases, with 15 bases between. This chain's CDR3 is CASSLVDRPRDEQYF. CDR3 coding DNA: TGTGCCAGCAGCTTGGTTGACAGGCCTAGGGACGAGCAGTACTTC.

This clone was observed once. This sequence joins TRBV25-1 and TRBJ2-4; 7 positions match TRBD1. The CDR3 contains 16 residues. Germline V lookup: CDR1 MGHDK, CDR2 SYGVNS. With V trimmed by 8 bases and J by 4 bases, 14 bases remained unmatched. Here the CDR3 DNA reads TGTGCCAGCGGAAGATCGCTCTCGACAGGGAAAAACATTCAGTACTTC. It yields the protein CASGRSLSTGKNIQYF.